A selection of T cell receptor beta chains follows, all from one sample in a study of blood T cell repertoires in COVID-19. Assay: immunoSEQ multiplex PCR; the TCRdb copy retains only in-frame clones and omits some. Here the sample spans around 270,000 clones, about 86% being singletons. The sequenced material came from peripheral blood. The receptor set was obtained from a man aged 25-45 years with active or convalescent COVID-19. Both conserved end residues are part of each CDR3. Fields, in order: J gene, clone size, D gene, V gene, CDR3 protein, CDR3 DNA. A D gene is named only where the DNA matches it firmly. Size values are once, few and many counts, or a class for expanded clones, and some rows have none.

J: TRBJ2-3; size: once; D: TRBD2; V: TRBV11-2; CDR3: CASSSRGGEASTDTQYF; DNA: TGTGCCAGCAGCTCCCGCGGGGGGGAGGCTAGCACAGATACGCAGTATTTT
J: TRBJ2-1; size: .; D: TRBD1; V: TRBV5-1; CDR3: CASSPTGGHEQFF; DNA: TGCGCCAGCAGCCCGACAGGGGGGCATGAGCAGTTCTTC
J: TRBJ2-5; size: .; D: .; V: TRBV11-2; CDR3: CASSLVYEGGPRQETQYF; DNA: TGTGCCAGCAGCCTAGTCTATGAGGGGGGGCCACGTCAAGAGACCCAGTACTTC
J: TRBJ2-5; size: .; D: .; V: TRBV5-4; CDR3: CASSLRQNQETQYF; DNA: TGTGCCAGCAGCTTGCGCCAGAACCAAGAGACCCAGTACTTC
J: TRBJ2-5; size: .; D: TRBD1; V: TRBV4-3; CDR3: CASSQDHPGQGGTQYF; DNA: TGCGCCAGCAGCCAAGACCATCCGGGACAGGGAGGGACCCAGTACTTC
J: TRBJ2-5; size: .; D: TRBD2; V: TRBV5-1; CDR3: CASSLAASGGQETQYF; DNA: TGCGCCAGCAGCTTGGCGGCTAGCGGGGGACAAGAGACCCAGTACTTC
J: TRBJ2-3; size: .; D: .; V: TRBV19; CDR3: CASSTLKTDTQYF; DNA: TGTGCCAGTAGTACTCTAAAGACAGATACGCAGTATTTT
J: TRBJ1-1; size: .; D: .; V: TRBV4-1; CDR3: CASSQGSVNTEAFF; DNA: TGCGCCAGCAGCCAAGGCTCGGTGAACACTGAAGCTTTCTTT
J: TRBJ2-7; size: .; D: .; V: TRBV11-3; CDR3: CASSSNSGTYCYEQYF; DNA: TGTGCCAGCAGCTCGAATTCCGGGACATATTGCTACGAGCAGTACTTC
J: TRBJ2-7; size: .; D: .; V: TRBV12-3/TRBV12-4; CDR3: CASSFLQDEQYF; DNA: TGTGCCAGCAGTTTTCTACAGGACGAGCAGTACTTC
J: TRBJ2-3; size: .; D: TRBD2; V: TRBV7-7; CDR3: CASSPGRLAGTDTQYF; DNA: TGTGCCAGCAGCCCCGGTCGGCTAGCGGGCACAGATACGCAGTATTTT
J: TRBJ2-7; size: .; D: .; V: TRBV29-1; CDR3: CSVERAGNRYEQYF; DNA: TGCAGCGTTGAAAGAGCAGGGAATAGGTACGAGCAGTACTTC
J: TRBJ1-3; size: .; D: .; V: TRBV29-1; CDR3: CSVVEQQHSGNTIYF; DNA: TGCAGCGTTGTGGAGCAGCAACACTCTGGAAACACCATATATTTT
J: TRBJ2-3; size: .; D: .; V: TRBV9; CDR3: CASSSGGTSVDTQYF; DNA: TGTGCCAGCAGTAGTGGGGGGACCAGCGTAGATACGCAGTATTTT
J: TRBJ1-5; size: .; D: .; V: TRBV2; CDR3: CASAHEVFSGSYSNQPQHF; DNA: TGTGCCAGCGCCCACGAGGTATTTTCGGGATCCTATAGCAATCAGCCCCAGCATTTT
J: TRBJ1-2; size: .; D: .; V: TRBV6-4; CDR3: CASSDQYGYTF; DNA: TGTGCCAGCAGTGACCAGTATGGCTACACCTTC
J: TRBJ1-1; size: .; D: TRBD1; V: TRBV10-3; CDR3: CAIRKRSGTENTEAFF; DNA: TGTGCCATCAGGAAACGTTCCGGGACAGAAAACACTGAAGCTTTCTTT
J: TRBJ1-6; size: .; D: .; V: TRBV4-2; CDR3: CASSQDPSGRNNSPLHF; DNA: TGTGCCAGCAGCCAAGATCCAAGTGGCAGAAATAATTCACCCCTCCACTTT
J: TRBJ1-6; size: .; D: TRBD1; V: TRBV5-8; CDR3: CASSGRQGYNSPLHF; DNA: TGTGCCAGCAGCGGCCGACAGGGCTATAATTCACCCCTCCACTTT
J: TRBJ2-2; size: once; D: .; V: TRBV11-2; CDR3: CASSRRAVRDTGELFF; DNA: TGTGCCAGCAGCCGAAGAGCGGTTCGCGACACCGGGGAGCTGTTTTTT
J: TRBJ2-7; size: .; D: .; V: TRBV2; CDR3: CASSTSDRHSYEQYF; DNA: TGTGCCAGCAGTACTTCTGACAGGCACTCCTACGAGCAGTACTTC
J: TRBJ2-7; size: .; D: TRBD1; V: TRBV19; CDR3: CASSPPDRWEQYF; DNA: TGTGCCAGTAGTCCCCCGGACAGGTGGGAGCAGTACTTC
J: TRBJ2-1; size: .; D: .; V: TRBV5-4; CDR3: CASSARDNNYNEQFF; DNA: TGTGCCAGCAGCGCCCGGGACAACAATTACAATGAGCAGTTCTTC
J: TRBJ2-7; size: .; D: .; V: TRBV4-3; CDR3: CASSQDRMGAFYEQYF; DNA: TGCGCCAGCAGCCAAGATAGGATGGGGGCTTTCTACGAGCAGTACTTC
J: TRBJ2-1; size: .; D: TRBD1; V: TRBV24-1; CDR3: CATSDSPGTGRNEQFF; DNA: TGTGCCACCAGTGATTCTCCCGGGACAGGGAGGAATGAGCAGTTCTTC
J: TRBJ2-3; size: few; D: TRBD2; V: TRBV27; CDR3: CASSLFGTSPTDTQYF; DNA: TGTGCCAGCAGTTTATTCGGGACTAGTCCCACAGATACGCAGTATTTT
J: TRBJ2-5; size: .; D: .; V: TRBV11-1; CDR3: CASSFQSRDWETQYF; DNA: TGTGCCAGCAGCTTCCAGTCCCGGGACTGGGAGACCCAGTACTTC
J: TRBJ2-1; size: .; D: TRBD2; V: TRBV7-2; CDR3: CASSLGSLAGAVNEQFF; DNA: TGTGCCAGCAGCTTAGGATCTCTAGCGGGGGCTGTAAATGAGCAGTTCTTC
J: TRBJ1-3; size: .; D: TRBD1; V: TRBV9; CDR3: CASSGYRGFSGNTIYF; DNA: TGTGCCAGCAGCGGATACAGGGGGTTCTCTGGAAACACCATATATTTT
J: TRBJ1-1; size: .; D: .; V: TRBV12-3/TRBV12-4; CDR3: CASSLYQIAEAFF; DNA: TGTGCCAGCAGCCTTTATCAGATCGCTGAAGCTTTCTTT
J: TRBJ2-7; size: .; D: TRBD2; V: TRBV7-9; CDR3: CASSLADGGAFDEQYF; DNA: TGTGCCAGCAGCTTAGCAGACGGGGGGGCCTTCGACGAGCAGTACTTC
J: TRBJ2-7; size: .; D: .; V: TRBV2; CDR3: CAITDRRRPYEQYF; DNA: TGTGCCATAACCGACAGGCGGCGACCCTACGAGCAGTACTTC
J: TRBJ1-1; size: few; D: .; V: TRBV7-9; CDR3: CASEGGNTEAFF; DNA: TGTGCCAGCGAAGGGGGTAACACTGAAGCTTTCTTT
J: TRBJ1-6; size: .; D: .; V: TRBV7-6; CDR3: CASSLMGSSYNSPLHF; DNA: TGTGCCAGCAGCTTAATGGGGAGCTCCTATAATTCACCCCTCCACTTT
J: TRBJ2-1; size: .; D: .; V: TRBV29-1; CDR3: CSAFLDSVGFF; DNA: TGCAGCGCATTCCTGGACAGTGTGGGGTTCTTC
J: TRBJ1-1; size: .; D: .; V: TRBV5-8; CDR3: CASSFLSRDTEAFF; DNA: TGTGCCAGCAGCTTCTTATCCAGGGACACTGAAGCTTTCTTT